The table lists the clone carrying this T cell receptor (beta chain) with many counts. Antigen specificity is unknown. The CDR3 extends over 15 amino acids. Germline assignment: CDR1 LNHDA and CDR2 SQIVND (reference sequence). J gave up 2 bases and V 4 bases, and 6 bases lay outside the gene matches. There were TCR beta CDR3 regions amplified from RNA transcripts. A first-round RT-PCR of the TCR CDR3 used the HTBI primer set. One entry per CDR3 protein, called by TCRdb with MiXCR from the multiplex PCR reads. The data hold some 370,000 distinct CDR3 sequences, with 15% to 20% observed a single time. It was uncontrolled infection, other autoimmune disease, pregnancy or lactation that excluded patients. The source of the sample is a study of T cells in Graves' hyperthyroidism and ophthalmopathy. Study-wide background: Staff took peripheral blood when the initial diagnosis was made, before any treatment began. Study-wide results and caveats: Most expanded thyroid clonotypes above 0.001 recurred in blood.

The clonotype comes from a woman in her 30s with Graves' hyperthyroidism that later progressed to Graves' ophthalmopathy. Sequencing input: blood. The V gene is TRBV19, the J gene TRBJ1-1; 8 nucleotides match TRBD1. CDR3 in amino acids: CASSTDRELNTEAFF. CDR3 sequence (DNA): TGTGCCAGTAGTACGGACAGGGAGTTAAACACTGAAGCTTTCTTT.